This TCR beta chain was identified in a study of control samples from healthy donors and cancer patients. Some clones are missing from TCRdb's copy, which holds only in-frame ones; the method was immunoSEQ multiplex PCR. This table holds 45,000 to 60,000 clones, 94% found once. Trimming took 3 bases from V and 0 from J; bases not matched to a gene: 5. This CDR3 is built from 14 residues. The germline V gene encodes CDR1 DFQATT and CDR2 SNEGSKA (reference sequence). The material sequenced was blood. The clonotype comes from a man aged 25 to 40 in good health. This sequence joins TRBV20-1 and TRBJ2-7; 7 bases fit TRBD2. CDR3 amino acids: CSASNLADSYEQYF. The DNA of the CDR3 is TGCAGTGCTAGTAACCTAGCGGACTCCTACGAGCAGTACTTC.